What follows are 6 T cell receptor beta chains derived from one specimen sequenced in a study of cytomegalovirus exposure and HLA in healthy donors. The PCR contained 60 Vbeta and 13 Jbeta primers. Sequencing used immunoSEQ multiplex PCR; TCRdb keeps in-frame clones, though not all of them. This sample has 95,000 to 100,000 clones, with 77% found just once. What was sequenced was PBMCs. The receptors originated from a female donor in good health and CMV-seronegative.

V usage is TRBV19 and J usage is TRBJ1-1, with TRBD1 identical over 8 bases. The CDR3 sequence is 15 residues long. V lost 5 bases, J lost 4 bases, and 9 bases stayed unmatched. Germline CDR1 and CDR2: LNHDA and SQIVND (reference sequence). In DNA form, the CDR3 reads TGTGCCAGTAGTCCCCACAGGGGGGTAGGCACTGAAGCTTTCTTT. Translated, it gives CASSPHRGVGTEAFF. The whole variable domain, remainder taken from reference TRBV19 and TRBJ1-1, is DGGITQSPKYLFRKEGQNVTLSCEQNLNHDAMYWYRQDPGQGLRLIYYSQIVNDFQKGDIAEGYSVSREKKESFPLTVTSAQKNPTAFYLCASSPHRGVGTEAFFGQGTRLTVV.

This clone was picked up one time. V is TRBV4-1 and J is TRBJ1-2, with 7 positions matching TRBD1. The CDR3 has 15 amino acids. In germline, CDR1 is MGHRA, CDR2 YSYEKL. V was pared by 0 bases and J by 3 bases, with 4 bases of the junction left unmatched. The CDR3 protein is CASSQDPTGHYGYTF. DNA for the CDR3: TGCGCCAGCAGCCAAGACCCGACAGGGCACTATGGCTACACCTTC.

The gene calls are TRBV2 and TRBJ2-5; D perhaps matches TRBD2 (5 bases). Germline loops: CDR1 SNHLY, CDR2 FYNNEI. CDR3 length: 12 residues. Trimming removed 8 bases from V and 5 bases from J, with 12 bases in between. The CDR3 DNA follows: TGTGCCAGCTACAGCGGCCGGGAGACCCAGTACTTC. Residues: CASYSGRETQYF.

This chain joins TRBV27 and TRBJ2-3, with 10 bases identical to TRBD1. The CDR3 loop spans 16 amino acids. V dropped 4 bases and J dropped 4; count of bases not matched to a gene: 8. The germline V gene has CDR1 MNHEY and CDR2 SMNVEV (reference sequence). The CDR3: CASSSLRTGGPDTQYF. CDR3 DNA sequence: TGTGCCAGCAGTTCACTCCGGACAGGGGGTCCAGATACGCAGTATTTT.

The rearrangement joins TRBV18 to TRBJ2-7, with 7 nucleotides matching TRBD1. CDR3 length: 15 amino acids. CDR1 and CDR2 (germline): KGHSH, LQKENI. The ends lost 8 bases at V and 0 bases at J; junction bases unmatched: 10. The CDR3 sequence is CASAPTGTASYEQYF. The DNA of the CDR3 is TGTGCCAGCGCTCCAACCGGGACAGCCTCCTACGAGCAGTACTTC.

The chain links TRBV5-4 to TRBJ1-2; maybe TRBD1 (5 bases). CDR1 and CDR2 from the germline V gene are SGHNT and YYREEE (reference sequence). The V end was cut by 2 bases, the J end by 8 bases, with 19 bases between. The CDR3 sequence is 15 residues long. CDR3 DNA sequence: TGTGCCAGCAGCTTCAGGGAGCGGACTACGTGGGGCTACACCTTC. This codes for CASSFRERTTWGYTF.